This entry concerns a single T cell receptor (beta chain). The sample is drawn from a study of blood T cell repertoires in COVID-19. Study-level information: Collection of acute and convalescent COVID-19 samples took place in the United States, Italy and Spain.

Cohorts were determined from participant-reported clinical history. This table comes from immunoSEQ multiplex PCR, and its TCRdb copy is limited to in-frame clones, with some not included. The sample holds 470,000 or so clones, roughly 85% seen once. Germline V gene lookup returns CDR1 SGHTA and CDR2 FQGTGA. Germline trimming cut 5 bases from V and 5 bases from J; bases unmatched to any gene: 11. This CDR3 spans 16 amino acids. The genes are TRBV7-3 and TRBJ2-1; TRBD2 aligns across 8 bases. Input material: PBMCs or T cells enriched from blood (not recorded which). This receptor was obtained from a woman under 30 with acute COVID-19. As DNA, the CDR3 is TGTGCCAGCAGCCAAAATGAATGGACTAGCAACAATGAGCAGTTCTTC. Its protein is CASSQNEWTSNNEQFF.